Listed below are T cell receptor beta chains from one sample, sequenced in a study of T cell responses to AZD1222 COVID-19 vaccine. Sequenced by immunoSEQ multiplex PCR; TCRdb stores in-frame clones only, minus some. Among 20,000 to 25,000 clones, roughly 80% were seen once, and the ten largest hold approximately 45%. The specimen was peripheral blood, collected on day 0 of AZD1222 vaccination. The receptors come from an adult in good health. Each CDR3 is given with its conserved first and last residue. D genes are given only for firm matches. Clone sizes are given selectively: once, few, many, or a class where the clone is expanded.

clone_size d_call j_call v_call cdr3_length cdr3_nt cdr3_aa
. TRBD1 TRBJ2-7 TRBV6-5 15 TGTGCCAGCAGCGGACAGGGGGAGAGCTCCTACGAGCAGTACTTC CASSGQGESSYEQYF
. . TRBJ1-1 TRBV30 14 TGTGCCTGGGGTTCCGGGGTGGGGAACACTGAAGCTTTCTTT CAWGSGVGNTEAFF
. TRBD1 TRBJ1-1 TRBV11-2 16 TGTGCCAGCAGCATACTACAGGGGGTACTACTGGGTGAAGCTTTCTTT CASSILQGVLLGEAFF
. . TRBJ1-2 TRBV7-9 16 TGTGCCAGCAGCCTTGGACGGACCACCCAATCTTATGGCTACACCTTC CASSLGRTTQSYGYTF
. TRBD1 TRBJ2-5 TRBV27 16 TGTGCCAGCAGTAAAAACCCAACCGGGACAGAAGAGACCCAGTACTTC CASSKNPTGTEETQYF
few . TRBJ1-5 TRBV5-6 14 TGTGCCAGCAGCTTGGATCTGGGGAATCAGCCCCAGCATTTT CASSLDLGNQPQHF
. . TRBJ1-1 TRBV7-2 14 TGTGCCAGCAGCTTGAGGTGGAAGAACACTGAAGCTTTCTTT CASSLRWKNTEAFF
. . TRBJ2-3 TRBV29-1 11 TGCAGCGTTCGGGGCGGAGATACGCAGTATTTT CSVRGGDTQYF
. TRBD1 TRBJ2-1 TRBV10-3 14 TGTGCCATCAGTGAGACACAGGGGTACAATGAGCAGTTCTTC CAISETQGYNEQFF
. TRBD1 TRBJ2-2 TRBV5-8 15 TGTGCCAGCAGCCTAGGACAGGGGAACACCGGGGAGCTGTTTTTT CASSLGQGNTGELFF
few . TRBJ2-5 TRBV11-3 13 TGTGCCAGCAGCTTAGCGGGGATAGAGACCCAGTACTTC CASSLAGIETQYF
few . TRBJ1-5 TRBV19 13 TGTGCCAGCACGACGGTGGGGCATCAGCCCCAGCATTTT CASTTVGHQPQHF
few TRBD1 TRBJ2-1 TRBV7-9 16 TGTGCCAGCAGCCCCTCCGACAGGGGGCTTAACAATGAGCAGTTCTTC CASSPSDRGLNNEQFF
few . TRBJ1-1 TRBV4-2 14 TGTGCCAGCAGCCTGGGGGGGCGAGACACTGAAGCTTTCTTT CASSLGGRDTEAFF
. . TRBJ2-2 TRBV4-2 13 TGTGCCAGCAGCCAAGGTGGCACCGGGGAGCTGTTTTTT CASSQGGTGELFF
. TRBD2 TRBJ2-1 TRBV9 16 TGTGCCAGCAGCGTAGTTAACGGGAGGGCCGGAAATGAGCAGTTCTTC CASSVVNGRAGNEQFF
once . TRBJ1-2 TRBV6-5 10 TGTGCCAGCCTGGACTATGGCTACACCTTC CASLDYGYTF
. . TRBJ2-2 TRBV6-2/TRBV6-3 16 TGTGCCAGCAGTTTTTATCCAGGCCCGAACACCGGGGAGCTGTTTTTT CASSFYPGPNTGELFF
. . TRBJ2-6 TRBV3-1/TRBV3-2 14 TGTGCCAGCAGCCGGAGCTCTGGGGCCAACGTCCTGACTTTC CASSRSSGANVLTF
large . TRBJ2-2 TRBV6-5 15 TGTGCCAGCAGTTTGTGGGACGCGAACACCGGGGAGCTGTTTTTT CASSLWDANTGELFF
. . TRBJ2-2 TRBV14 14 TGTGCCAGCAGCCAAATACTGAACACCGGGGAGCTGTTTTTT CASSQILNTGELFF
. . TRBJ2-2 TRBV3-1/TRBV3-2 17 TGTGCCAGCAGCCAAGGGGTCGAGGGGGGGAACACCGGGGAGCTGTTTTTT CASSQGVEGGNTGELFF
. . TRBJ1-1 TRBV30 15 TGTGCCTGGACTGGCCGGGGCTATACTTACACTGAAGCTTTCTTT CAWTGRGYTYTEAFF
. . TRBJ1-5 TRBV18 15 TGTGCCAGCTCACCTAAACCAGGGGAAAATCAGCCCCAGCATTTT CASSPKPGENQPQHF
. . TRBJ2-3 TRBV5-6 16 TGTGCCAGCAGCTTCGGCTGGCAGGGTAGCACAGATACGCAGTATTTT CASSFGWQGSTDTQYF
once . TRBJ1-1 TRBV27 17 TGTGCCAGCAGCTCTCACCTAGGTCGGGAACCGAGTACTGAAGCTTTCTTT CASSSHLGREPSTEAFF
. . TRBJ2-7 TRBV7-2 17 TGTGCCAGCAGCTTAGCGAGTATAGTGGGGACGGTCTACGAGCAGTACTTC CASSLASIVGTVYEQYF
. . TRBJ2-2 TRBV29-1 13 TGCAGCCCGCGGACAGGGAGGGCCGGGGAGCTGTTTTTT CSPRTGRAGELFF
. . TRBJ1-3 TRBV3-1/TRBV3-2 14 TGTGCCAGCAGCCCCTACCGGGGTGGAAACACCATATATTTT CASSPYRGGNTIYF
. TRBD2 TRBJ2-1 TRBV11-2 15 TGTGCCAGCAGCTCGAGACTAGCGGGGAGGAATGAGCAGTTCTTC CASSSRLAGRNEQFF
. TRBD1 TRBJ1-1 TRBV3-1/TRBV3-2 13 TGTGCCAGCAGCCGAGACAGGGGGGCTGAAGCTTTCTTT CASSRDRGAEAFF
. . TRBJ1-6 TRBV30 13 TGTGCAGCGGGGAGCTCCTATAATTCACCCCTCCACTTT CAAGSSYNSPLHF
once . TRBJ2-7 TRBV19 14 TGTGCCAGTAGTATAGTCCACAGCCCCTACGAGCAGTACTTC CASSIVHSPYEQYF
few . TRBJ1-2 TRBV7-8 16 TGTGCCAGCAGCCATAGTCGCCCGCCTTTGATCTATGGCTACACCTTC CASSHSRPPLIYGYTF
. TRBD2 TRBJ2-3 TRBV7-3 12 TGTGCCAGCAGCGCCGTAGCGGGGGGGCAGTATTTT CASSAVAGGQYF
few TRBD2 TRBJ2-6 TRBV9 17 TGTGCCAGCAGCGTAGCCGGGGGAGGGACCGGGGCCAACGTCCTGACTTTC CASSVAGGGTGANVLTF
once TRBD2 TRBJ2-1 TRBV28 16 TGTGCCAGCAGTTTAGGGACTAGCGGGAGCAACAATGAGCAGTTCTTC CASSLGTSGSNNEQFF
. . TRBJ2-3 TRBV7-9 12 TGTGCCAGCAGCTTAGCGGCAGATACGCAGTATTTT CASSLAADTQYF
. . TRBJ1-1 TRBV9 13 TGTGCCAGCAGCGTAGGCCCTGCCCCCGAAGCTTTCTTT CASSVGPAPEAFF
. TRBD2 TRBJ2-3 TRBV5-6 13 TGTGCCAGCGCCACTAGCGGCGCAGATACGCAGTATTTT CASATSGADTQYF
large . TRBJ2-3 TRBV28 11 TGTGCCAGCAGTTTCGCCGATACGCAGTATTTT CASSFADTQYF
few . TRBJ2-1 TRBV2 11 TGTGCCAGCAGCAAATGGGATGAGCAGTTCTTC CASSKWDEQFF
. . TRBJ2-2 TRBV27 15 TGTGCCAGCAGTTTATTGGGACAGAACACCGGGGAGCTGTTTTTT CASSLLGQNTGELFF
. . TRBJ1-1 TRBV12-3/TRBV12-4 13 TGTGCCAGCAGCCGTGGGGGGCCAACTGAAGCTTTCTTT CASSRGGPTEAFF
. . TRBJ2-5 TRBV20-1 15 TGCAGTGCAAGTAAAGGGACTGGGATGCAAGAGACCCAGTACTTC CSASKGTGMQETQYF
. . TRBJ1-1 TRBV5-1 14 TGCGCCAGCAGCTTGGGGGCAGAGGGCACTGAAGCTTTCTTT CASSLGAEGTEAFF
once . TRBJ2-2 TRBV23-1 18 TGCGCCCCCCGTCGACCCGAGGGGACGGACTATTCTACCGGGGAGCTGTTTTTT CAPRRPEGTDYSTGELFF
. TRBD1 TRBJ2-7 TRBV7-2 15 TGTGCCAGCAGCACGCGAGGGGGCACGGCCGGCGAGCAGTACTTC CASSTRGGTAGEQYF
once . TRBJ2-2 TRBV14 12 TGTGCCAGCAGCCAAGTGGCCGGGGAGCTGTTTTTT CASSQVAGELFF
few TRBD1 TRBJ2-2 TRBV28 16 TGTGCCAGCAGACGCTCGGGACAGGGGAACACCGGGGAGCTGTTTTTT CASRRSGQGNTGELFF
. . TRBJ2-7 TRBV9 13 TGTGCCAGCAGCCGGGACACGTTCTACGAGCAGTACTTC CASSRDTFYEQYF
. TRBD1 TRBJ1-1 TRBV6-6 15 TGTGCCAGCAGTCCCTGGACAGGGACGCTACCTGAAGCTTTCTTT CASSPWTGTLPEAFF
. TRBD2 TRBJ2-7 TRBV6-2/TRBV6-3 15 TGTGCCAGCAGTGATCGACGACTAGCAGACTGGGAGCAGTACTTC CASSDRRLADWEQYF
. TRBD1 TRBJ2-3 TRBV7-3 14 TGTGCCAGCAGCTCATACGGGACAGAAGATACGCAGTATTTT CASSSYGTEDTQYF
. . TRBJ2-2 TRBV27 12 TGTGCCAGCAGTTTTAACCCCGGGGAGCTGTTTTTT CASSFNPGELFF